The 32 T cell receptor beta chains below come from one sample, sequenced in a study of identical twins. TCRdb itself ran the 5' RACE reads through MiXCR, one entry per CDR3 protein. The sample records 240,000 or so distinct CDR3 sequences, 5.5% to 7% being singletons. The same sample was also studied in work on yellow fever vaccine responses in identical twins.

The sequenced material came from memory (CD45RO+) T cells sorted from blood. The receptors shown here come from a woman between 18 and 30 years old in good health.

The chain carries TRBV2 and TRBJ1-4; weak D call: TRBD1 (6 bases). The CDR3 spans 14 residues. V was shortened by 3 bases and J by 5 bases, with 10 bases between the two germline ends. CDR1 and CDR2 (germline): SNHLY, FYNNEI. CDR3 loop: CASSDGQGNEKLFF. In nucleotides, the CDR3 is TGTGCCAGCAGTGACGGGCAGGGGAATGAAAAACTGTTTTTT.

The chain carries TRBV29-1 and TRBJ1-1; TRBD1 matches at 7 bases. There are 13 residues in the CDR3. After removal of 7 bases from V and 0 bases from J, the junction contained 5 bases not matched to a gene. CDR1 and CDR2 from the germline V gene are SQVTM and ANQGSEA. The CDR3: CSAHRGMNTEAFF. CDR3 DNA sequence: TGCAGCGCCCACAGGGGAATGAACACTGAAGCTTTCTTT. Full variable domain (outside the CDR3, taken from reference TRBV29-1 and TRBJ1-1): SAVISQKPSRDICQRGTSLTIQCQVDSQVTMMFWYRQQPGQSLTLIATANQGSEATYESGFVIDKFPISRPNLTFSTLTVSNMSPEDSSIYLCSAHRGMNTEAFFGQGTRLTVV.

This clonotype was counted only a few times. The rearrangement joins TRBV5-1 to TRBJ2-7; 9 bases agree with TRBD2. Germline trimming cut 0 bases from V and 4 bases from J; bases unmatched to any gene: 11. The germline gives CDR1 SGHRS, CDR2 YFSETQ. The CDR3 totals 17 residues. This chain's CDR3 is CASSLAAAGGPQYEQYF. For the CDR3, the DNA is TGCGCCAGCAGCTTGGCGGCGGCGGGAGGGCCTCAGTACGAGCAGTACTTC.

The CDR3 DNA reads as TGTGCCAGCAGTTTAGCGGGGGGGCTCAATGAGCAGTTCTTC. This translates into CASSLAGGLNEQFF. The rearrangement uses TRBV6-5 and TRBJ2-1, with 11 bases fitting TRBD2. This CDR3 comprises 14 residues. Germline V gene data show CDR1 as MNHEY and CDR2 as SVGAGI. Germline trimming cut 4 bases from V and 6 bases from J; bases unmatched to any gene: 2.

This clonotype turned up a few times. This chain links TRBV28 with TRBJ2-7; TRBD1 agrees at 7 bases. The germline V gene encodes CDR1 MDHEN and CDR2 SYDVKM. V shed 3 bases and J 3 bases; nucleotides not matched to a gene: 5. This CDR3 spans 14 amino acids. In DNA, the CDR3 is TGTGCCAGCAGTTTCGCGGCAGGGGGCTACGAGCAGTACGTC. It encodes CASSFAAGGYEQYV.

The CDR3 DNA reads as TGTGCCAGCAGTGAATCGGGAACCCACTACGAGCAGTACTTC. It encodes CASSESGTHYEQYF. The V gene is TRBV2, the J gene TRBJ2-7; a possible D gene is TRBD2 (5 bases). This CDR3 is built from 14 residues. Germline values: CDR1 SNHLY, CDR2 FYNNEI. The V end was cut by 2 bases, the J end by 3 bases, with 11 bases between.

This clonotype appeared many times. The chain carries TRBV10-3 and TRBJ1-5; 7 bases line up with TRBD1. CDR1 and CDR2 from the germline V gene are ENHRY and SYGVKD. The V and J ends lost 6 bases and 3 bases, in that order; junction bases with no gene match: 5. This CDR3 is built from 14 residues. CDR3 coding DNA: TGTGCCATCAGAGCAGGGACAGACAATCAGCCCCAGCATTTT. Translated: CAIRAGTDNQPQHF.

This clonotype was seen a handful of times. The chain links TRBV5-8 to TRBJ2-2; weak D call: TRBD2 (6 bases). Germline assignment: CDR1 SGHTS and CDR2 YDEGEE. V shed 4 bases and J shed 5 bases, with 18 bases lying between them. This CDR3 has 16 residues. The CDR3 loop is CASSPPGTAGTGELFF. The CDR3, as DNA: TGTGCCAGCAGCCCACCCGGGACGGCGGGAACCGGGGAGCTGTTTTTT. Using reference TRBV5-8 and TRBJ2-2 for the parts outside the CDR3, the full variable domain is EAGVTQSPTHLIKTRGQQATLRCSPISGHTSVYWYQQALGLGLQFLLWYDEGEERNRGNFPPRFSGRQFPNYSSELNVNALELEDSALYLCASSPPGTAGTGELFFGEGSRLTVL.

In its sample, this clonotype was seen a few times. The rearrangement joins TRBV6-5 to TRBJ1-1, with D possibly matching TRBD1 (5 bases). CDR3 length: 15 amino acids. Trimming pared 0 bases from V and 4 bases from J, leaving 12 bases between. CDR1 and CDR2 (germline): MNHEY, SVGAGI. CDR3 nucleotides: TGTGCCAGCAGTTACTCGGGGGTCGGGGGCACTGAAGCTTTCTTT. It yields the protein CASSYSGVGGTEAFF.

This clonotype was seen ten or more times. This chain joins TRBV12-3 or TRBV12-4 and TRBJ1-2; D not certain. V dropped 1 base and J dropped 5 bases, with 11 bases sitting between them. The CDR3 spans 14 residues. The CDR3 protein is CASSLGTQYYGYTF. The CDR3 nucleotides read TGTGCCAGCAGTTTAGGCACCCAATATTATGGCTACACCTTC.

The table lists this clonotype with a few counts. This chain links TRBV7-8 with TRBJ1-1; 8 nucleotides agree with TRBD1. This CDR3 comprises 18 residues. After removal of 5 bases from V and 3 bases from J, the junction contained 17 bases not matched to a gene. Germline V lookup: CDR1 SGHVS, CDR2 FQNEAQ. The CDR3 loop reads CASSHRTGRSVEDTEAFF. The CDR3 DNA is TGTGCCAGCAGCCATCGGACAGGGCGGTCTGTTGAGGACACTGAAGCTTTCTTT.

This clonotype occurred many times. The genes are TRBV29-1 and TRBJ2-7; a weak D match, TRBD2 (6 bases). Germline CDR1 reads SQVTM; CDR2 reads ANQGSEA. The CDR3 runs to 11 residues. V lost 7 bases and J lost 7, with 14 bases in between. Here the CDR3 DNA reads TGCAGCGCGGGAGACCCTTGGGAGCAGTACGTC. It yields the protein CSAGDPWEQYV.

This clonotype has at least ten counts. The CDR3 here is CAISEGGGNQPQHF. The CDR3 nucleotides read TGTGCCATCAGTGAGGGAGGTGGCAATCAGCCCCAGCATTTT. The chain has TRBV10-3 and TRBJ1-5; D is unresolved. Per the germline V gene, CDR1 is ENHRY and CDR2 is SYGVKD. The V gene lost 2 bases and the J gene lost 2 bases, with 7 bases spanning the gap. The CDR3 consists of 14 residues.

This clonotype came up a few times. The chain employs TRBV20-1 and TRBJ2-2, with D possibly TRBD2 on 6 matching bases. Looked up from germline, CDR1 is DFQATT and CDR2 is SNEGSKA (reference sequence). This CDR3 is built from 14 residues. V lost 3 bases and J lost 1, with 9 bases in between. This CDR3 reads CSARPSVNTGELFF. CDR3 in DNA: TGCAGTGCTAGGCCTAGCGTGAACACCGGGGAGCTGTTTTTT.

This clonotype was observed at least ten times. The chain recombines TRBV15 with TRBJ1-3; D uncertain. V dropped 0 bases and J dropped 4 bases, with 16 bases sitting between them. Germline CDR1 and CDR2: LNHNV and YYDKDF (reference sequence). CDR3 length equals 17 residues. CDR3 amino acids: CATSRDGQDLAGNTIYF. The CDR3 DNA reads TGTGCCACCAGCAGAGATGGGCAAGACCTTGCCGGAAACACCATATATTTT. Supplemented by reference TRBV15 and TRBJ1-3, the full variable domain reads DAMVIQNPRYQVTQFGKPVTLSCSQTLNHNVMYWYQQKSSQAPKLLFHYYDKDFNNEADTPDNFQSRRPNTSFCFLDIRSPGLGDTAMYLCATSRDGQDLAGNTIYFGEGSWLTVV.

The sample holds a few counts of this clonotype. The J gene is TRBJ2-6, the V gene TRBV20-1; D gene uncertain. The length of the CDR3 is 14 residues. Trimming took off 4 bases at V and 4 bases at J, with 11 bases between the two ends. Germline-derived CDR1 and CDR2 are DFQATT and SNEGSKA (reference sequence). CDR3 protein: CSATVGSGANVLTF. The CDR3 DNA reads TGCAGTGCTACGGTGGGCTCCGGGGCCAACGTCCTGACTTTC.

In this sample, this clonotype turned up a few times. V and J are TRBV15 and TRBJ2-5, with TRBD2 identical over 9 bases. This CDR3 spans 15 amino acids. Germline CDR1 and CDR2: LNHNV and YYDKDF (reference sequence). The V gene end was trimmed by 3 bases and the J gene end by 5 bases; junction bases not matched to a gene: 7. Written as DNA, the CDR3 is TGTGCCACCAGCAGGTATAGCGGGAGTGCGGAGACCCAGTACTTC. Translated, it gives CATSRYSGSAETQYF.

V and J are TRBV28 and TRBJ2-7, with TRBD1 as a possible D gene (6 bases). V lost 6 bases to trimming and J lost 4 bases, with 25 bases between them. The CDR3 length is 17 residues. CDR1 and CDR2 from the germline V gene are MDHEN and SYDVKM. CDR3 nucleotides: TGTGCCAGCAGCCCTACCTCGGACAGTCCGACCTTTTACGAGCAGTACTTC. As protein: CASSPTSDSPTFYEQYF.

The gene calls are TRBV3-1 and TRBJ2-5; D assignment may be TRBD1 or TRBD2 (6 bases each). V was shortened by 2 bases and J by 5 bases, with 9 bases between the two germline ends. The V gene's germline CDR1 is LGHDT and CDR2 YNNKEL (reference sequence). The CDR3 extends over 13 amino acids. This CDR3 reads CASSQRGAETQYF. Written as DNA, the CDR3 is TGTGCCAGCAGCCAAAGGGGGGCCGAGACCCAGTACTTC.

The chain carries TRBV18 and TRBJ2-7, with D hard to call. The V gene's germline CDR1 is KGHSH and CDR2 LQKENI. Trimming stripped 5 bases from V and 6 bases from J, with 23 bases between. CDR3 size: 16 residues. CDR3 coding DNA: TGTGCCAGCTCATCCAATGCTCGCTTGGGATTTGGCGAGCAGTACGTC. As protein: CASSSNARLGFGEQYV.

This clonotype was seen a handful of times. The chain links TRBV7-2 to TRBJ1-1; unclear D gene. V was clipped by 6 bases and J by 2 bases, with 19 bases between them. The germline CDR1 and CDR2 sequences are SGHTA and FQGNSA. The CDR3 totals 16 residues. The CDR3 loop is CASSDPGVGQNTEAFF. The CDR3 DNA is TGTGCCAGCAGTGACCCCGGTGTCGGGCAAAACACTGAAGCTTTCTTT.

This clonotype was found many times. The chain recombines TRBV28 with TRBJ2-7, with 8 bases that match TRBD2. From germline, CDR1 is MDHEN and CDR2 SYDVKM. V gave up 2 bases and J gave up 5 bases; unmatched junction bases: 8. This CDR3 is built from 15 residues. The CDR3: CASSLRSGSFHEQYF. CDR3 bases: TGTGCCAGCAGTTTAAGAAGCGGGAGTTTCCACGAGCAGTACTTC.

The CDR3 nucleotides read TGTGCCAGCAAGAGCGGGAGGGCCGCCACCGGGGAGCTGTTTTTT. Protein product: CASKSGRAATGELFF. This chain uses TRBV2 with TRBJ2-2, with 10 bases that match TRBD2. V was clipped by 7 bases and J by 4 bases; unmatched bases: 6. CDR1 is SNHLY, CDR2 FYNNEI, per germline. The CDR3 has 15 amino acids.

The gene calls are TRBV7-9 and TRBJ2-7; D is perhaps TRBD1 or TRBD2 (5 bases each). Germline lookup yields CDR1 SEHNR and CDR2 FQNEAQ (reference sequence). V was trimmed by 3 bases and J by 6 bases, leaving 6 bases between them. The CDR3 is 11 amino acids. The chain's CDR3 is CASSLRGEQYF. As DNA, the CDR3 is TGTGCCAGCAGCTTGAGGGGCGAGCAGTACTTC.

A few counts support this clonotype. The chain has TRBV6-1 and TRBJ2-1; 7 bases are shared with TRBD2. The germline V gene has CDR1 MNHNS and CDR2 SASEGT. Unmatched junction bases numbered 12, after V lost 3 bases and J lost 13 bases. This CDR3 region has 14 residues. The CDR3 sequence: CASSEWGGRPHQFF. CDR3 nucleotides: TGTGCCAGCAGTGAGTGGGGGGGTAGGCCTCATCAGTTCTTC.

This clonotype was seen at least ten times. V and J are TRBV12-3 or TRBV12-4 and TRBJ2-1; 10 bases are a match to TRBD1. Trimming removed 7 bases from V and 4 bases from J; junction bases left unmatched: 7. The CDR3 contains 15 residues. CDR3 nucleotide sequence: TGTGCCAGCATTCGACAGGGGGCTCAGTACAATGAGCAGTTCTTC. It yields the protein CASIRQGAQYNEQFF.

This clonotype was seen repeatedly, ten times or more. V usage is TRBV3-1 and J usage is TRBJ2-3; TRBD2 might be the D (5 bases). Trimming pared 1 base from V and 0 bases from J, leaving 8 bases between. CDR1 LGHDT and CDR2 YNNKEL come from the germline V gene (reference sequence). The CDR3 totals 15 residues. The CDR3 coding sequence is TGTGCCAGCAGCCAAGCAAGGACTAGCACAGATACGCAGTATTTT. Amino acids: CASSQARTSTDTQYF.

This clonotype was seen repeatedly, ten times or more. This chain links TRBV10-3 with TRBJ2-2; D is possibly TRBD2 (7 bases). CDR3 length: 13 amino acids. V was shortened by 11 bases and J by 0 bases, with 10 bases between the two germline ends. Per germline, CDR1 ENHRY and CDR2 SYGVKD. The CDR3 loop reads CAVGGPNTGELFF. The DNA for the CDR3 is TGTGCCGTCGGGGGGCCGAACACCGGGGAGCTGTTTTTT.

The chain is built from TRBV6-1 and TRBJ2-3; D not certain. The CDR3 contains 16 residues. V lost 6 bases and J lost 1, with 17 bases in between. Germline values: CDR1 MNHNS, CDR2 SASEGT. The CDR3 here is CASRATRVAGTDTQYF. In DNA, the CDR3 is TGTGCCAGCAGAGCTACTCGTGTGGCCGGCACAGATACGCAGTATTTT.

This clonotype was seen repeatedly, ten times or more. This chain links TRBV10-3 with TRBJ2-2; D uncertain. Germline CDR1 is ENHRY and CDR2 is SYGVKD. V gave up 8 bases and J gave up 2 bases, with 12 bases separating them. This CDR3 is 14 amino acids long. The CDR3 sequence: CAIGEGLNTGELFF. Written as DNA, the CDR3 is TGTGCCATCGGAGAAGGCCTTAACACCGGGGAGCTGTTTTTT.

The V gene is TRBV6-1, the J gene TRBJ2-7; TRBD2 agrees at 10 bases. The V gene end was trimmed by 6 bases and the J gene end by 4 bases; junction bases not matched to a gene: 9. There are 15 residues in the CDR3. CDR1 is MNHNS, CDR2 SASEGT, per germline. CDR3 region: CASSPSSGSRYEQYF. In DNA form, the CDR3 reads TGTGCCAGCAGCCCGTCTAGCGGGAGTCGGTACGAGCAGTACTTC.

At least ten counts were recorded for this clonotype. The V call is TRBV20-1, the J call TRBJ2-1; D may be TRBD2 (6 bases). The V gene's germline CDR1 is DFQATT and CDR2 SNEGSKA (reference sequence). There are 14 residues in the CDR3. The V end lost 1 base, the J end lost 4 bases, and 11 bases lay between the germline ends. The CDR3 loop is CSARGLALYNEQFF. The CDR3 DNA reads TGCAGTGCTAGAGGGCTAGCGTTATACAATGAGCAGTTCTTC.